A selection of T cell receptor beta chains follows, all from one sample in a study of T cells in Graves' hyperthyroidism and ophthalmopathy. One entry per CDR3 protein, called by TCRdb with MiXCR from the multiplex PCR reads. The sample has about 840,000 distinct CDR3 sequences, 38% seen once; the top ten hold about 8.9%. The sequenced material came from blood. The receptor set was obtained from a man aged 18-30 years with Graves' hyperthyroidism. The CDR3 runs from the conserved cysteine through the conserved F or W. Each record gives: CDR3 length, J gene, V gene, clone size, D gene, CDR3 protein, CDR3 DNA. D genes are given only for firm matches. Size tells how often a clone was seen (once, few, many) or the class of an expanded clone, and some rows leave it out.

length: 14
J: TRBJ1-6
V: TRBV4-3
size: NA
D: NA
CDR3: CASSQRTGSSPLHF
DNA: TGCGCCAGCAGCCAAAGAACAGGAAGTTCACCCCTCCACTTT

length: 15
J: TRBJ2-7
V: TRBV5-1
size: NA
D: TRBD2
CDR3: CASSLGGLADYEQYF
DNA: TGCGCCAGCAGCTTGGGGGGACTAGCGGATTACGAGCAGTACTTC

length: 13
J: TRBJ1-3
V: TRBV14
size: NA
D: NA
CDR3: CASSQYGGNTIYF
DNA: TGTGCCAGCAGCCAATACGGGGGAAACACCATATATTTT

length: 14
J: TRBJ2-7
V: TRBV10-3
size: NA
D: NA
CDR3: CAISESTVSYEQYF
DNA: TGTGCCATCAGTGAGTCGACGGTCTCCTACGAGCAGTACTTC

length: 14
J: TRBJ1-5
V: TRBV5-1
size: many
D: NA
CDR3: CASSLAAGDQPQHF
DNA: TGCGCCAGCAGCTTGGCGGCAGGGGATCAGCCCCAGCATTTT

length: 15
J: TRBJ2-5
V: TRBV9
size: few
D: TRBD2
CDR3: CASSVASGSEQTQYF
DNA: TGTGCCAGCAGCGTAGCCAGCGGGAGTGAACAGACCCAGTACTTC

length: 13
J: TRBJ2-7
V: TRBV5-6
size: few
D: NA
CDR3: CASSLESTYEQYF
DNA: TGTGCCAGCAGCTTGGAGTCAACCTACGAGCAGTACTTC

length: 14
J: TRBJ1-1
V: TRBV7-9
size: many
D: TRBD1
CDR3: CASSFQQGVGEAFF
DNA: TGTGCCAGCAGCTTCCAACAGGGGGTCGGTGAAGCTTTCTTT

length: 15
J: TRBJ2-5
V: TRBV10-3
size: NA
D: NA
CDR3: CAISENLGHQETQYF
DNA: TGTGCCATCAGTGAGAATCTAGGCCACCAAGAGACCCAGTACTTC

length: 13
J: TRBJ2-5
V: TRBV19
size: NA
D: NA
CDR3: CASATGIQETQYF
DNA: TGTGCCAGTGCAACAGGAATCCAAGAGACCCAGTACTTC